This TCR beta chain was recovered during a study of vaccination and CD4 T cells after COVID-19. In the study overall: Drawing of post-COVID samples took place a median about 94 days after diagnosis (range 35 to 161). For post-vaccine samples, collection took place a median approximately 72 days after dose two, ranging from 14 to 241. Findings and limits, study-wide: The great majority, 304 of 307 vaccine-specific clones, proved spike mono-reactive in convalescent patients.

Remarks on this clonotype: Its antigen is unidentified.

The time point: late sampling 161 to 241 days after vaccination in three convalescent patients. Germline-derived CDR1 and CDR2 are DFQATT and SNEGSKA (reference sequence). This CDR3 has 15 amino acids. Unmatched junction bases numbered 10, after V lost 6 bases and J lost 8 bases. TCRdb fed the PCR reads into MiXCR, producing one record per CDR3 protein. The sample has around 30,000 distinct CDR3 sequences; 50% are singletons. The genes are TRBV20-1 and TRBJ2-1, with 13 bases identical to TRBD2. The receptor was isolated from a human donor who had recovered from COVID-19. Source: CD4+ T cells from blood, taken about 7 months after SARS-CoV-2 vaccination. The CDR3 coding sequence is TGCAGTGCCCGGACTAGCGGGAGCGTCAGGGATGAGCAGTTCTTC. Amino acid sequence: CSARTSGSVRDEQFF.